Detailed here is one T cell receptor (beta chain). This entry is derived from a study of monozygotic twins with inflammatory bowel disease. TCRdb reprocessed the 5' RACE reads, keeping one entry per CDR3 protein, no DNA. This repertoire includes 93,000 or so distinct CDR3 sequences. The clonotype was recovered from a human donor with ulcerative colitis or Crohn's disease, or a healthy co-twin of an affected twin (not recorded which). Sequencing was carried out using blood.

CDR3: CASSPPQDRRTEAFF. The chain links TRBV27 to TRBJ1-1; the D call from TCRdb, TRBD1, cannot be confirmed without DNA. CDR3 length: 15 residues. In germline, CDR1 is MNHEY, CDR2 SMNVEV (reference sequence).